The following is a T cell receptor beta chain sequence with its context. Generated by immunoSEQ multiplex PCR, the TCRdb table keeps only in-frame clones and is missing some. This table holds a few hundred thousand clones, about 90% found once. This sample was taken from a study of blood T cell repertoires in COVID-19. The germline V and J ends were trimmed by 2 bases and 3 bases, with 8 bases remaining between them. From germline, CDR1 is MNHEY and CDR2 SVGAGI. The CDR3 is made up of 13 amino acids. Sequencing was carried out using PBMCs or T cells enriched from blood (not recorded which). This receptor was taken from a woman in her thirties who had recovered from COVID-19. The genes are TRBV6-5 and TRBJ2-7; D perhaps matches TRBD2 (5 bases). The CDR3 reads CASSYRGVYEQYF. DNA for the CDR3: TGTGCCAGCAGTTACCGGGGAGTCTACGAGCAGTACTTC.